This T cell receptor beta chain was obtained from a study of T cell responses to AZD1222 COVID-19 vaccine. About the research overall: Second-dose recipients at about 4 or about 12 weeks were treated as one pooled group. Notes on the study in general: The study identified only a handful of AZD1222 recipients as seropositive at baseline.

TCRdb's copy holds only in-frame clones and misses some; the assay was immunoSEQ multiplex PCR. The table includes 100,000 or so clones, over 85% detected once. On this clone: What it recognizes is unknown.

The germline V gene has CDR1 SNHLY and CDR2 FYNNEI. Trimming removed 4 bases from V and 2 bases from J; junction bases left unmatched: 7. The CDR3 has 16 amino acids. The rearrangement uses TRBV2 and TRBJ2-3, with 9 bases fitting TRBD2. This clonotype originated in an adult in good health. The sequences come from peripheral blood, collected on day 0 of AZD1222 vaccination. The CDR3 spells CASSGFAGGYTDTQYF. DNA for the CDR3: TGTGCCAGCAGTGGGTTCGCGGGAGGGTACACAGATACGCAGTATTTT.